The 6 T cell receptor beta chains below come from one sample, sequenced in a study of T-cell reconstitution after alpha-beta-depleted transplantation in children. The library targeted TCRbeta and was prepared with unique molecular identifiers. MiXCR, run by TCRdb on the PCR reads, gives a single entry per CDR3 protein. The sample lists 200,000 to 250,000 distinct CDR3 sequences, around 25% occurring once. The material sequenced was PBMCs, taken before TCRalphabeta/CD19-depleted stem cell transplant. The receptors come from a girl between 2 and 10 years old with Fanconi anemia, due to receive a stem cell transplant.

The chain combines TRBV6-1 with TRBJ1-1; maybe TRBD1 (5 bases). With 7 bases removed from V and 4 bases from J, the gap between germline ends came to 19 bases. The CDR3 contains 15 residues. CDR1 is MNHNS and CDR2 is SASEGT in the germline V gene. The CDR3 protein is CASNIRVMNSTEAFF. DNA of the CDR3: TGTGCCAGCAATATCAGGGTCATGAATAGCACTGAAGCTTTCTTT.

This clonotype was seen a handful of times. J is TRBJ2-1 and V is TRBV6-2 or TRBV6-3; D is undetermined. V was shortened by 8 bases and J by 8 bases, with 10 bases between the two germline ends. The germline gives CDR1 MNHEY, CDR2 SVGEGT. This CDR3 contains 11 residues. CDR3 DNA: TGTGCCAGCGGATATGATGATGAGCAGTTCTTC. It encodes CASGYDDEQFF.

This clonotype was picked up many times. V usage is TRBV29-1 and J usage is TRBJ1-3, with D maybe TRBD1 (6 bases). Deletions cut 4 bases from V and 0 bases from J, with 10 bases between. This CDR3 contains 14 residues. CDR1 is SQVTM, CDR2 ANQGSEA, per germline. In nucleotides, the CDR3 is TGCAGCGTTGGGGGGCAAAACTCTGGAAACACCATATATTTT. This gives the protein CSVGGQNSGNTIYF.

This clonotype turned up a few times. This chain links TRBV29-1 with TRBJ1-2, with 7 bases lining up with TRBD1. CDR1 is SQVTM, CDR2 ANQGSEA, per germline. V dropped 6 bases and J dropped 8; count of bases not matched to a gene: 15. CDR3 length: 14 residues. Written as DNA, the CDR3 is TGCAGCGTAGGCTCCGGGACAGTGTCTATGGGCTACACCTTC. This translates into CSVGSGTVSMGYTF.

The chain employs TRBV28 and TRBJ1-5, with D possibly matching TRBD1 (5 bases). Per the germline V gene, CDR1 is MDHEN and CDR2 is SYDVKM. Trimming removed 5 bases at V and 3 bases at J, with 8 bases between. The CDR3 sequence is 13 residues long. Here the CDR3 DNA reads TGTGCCAGCAGTAGACAGTTCAATCAGCCCCAGCATTTT. This sequence encodes CASSRQFNQPQHF.

The table lists this clonotype with a few counts. The genes are TRBV7-6 and TRBJ2-1; D tentatively reads TRBD1 or TRBD2 (5 bases each). This CDR3 has 13 residues. The ends were cut back, 2 bases at V and 8 bases at J, with 10 bases in the middle. The germline V gene has CDR1 SGHVS and CDR2 FNYEAQ. The CDR3 region is CASSLLGTHEQFF. Written as DNA, the CDR3 is TGTGCCAGCAGCTTATTGGGGACGCATGAGCAGTTCTTC.